What follows are 4 T cell receptor beta chains derived from one specimen sequenced in a study of T cell changes during pregnancy in multiple sclerosis. TCRdb's table, derived via immunoSEQ multiplex PCR, lists solely in-frame clones and lacks some. The repertoire holds approximately 130,000 clones, with approximately 96% as singletons. Specimen: peripheral blood, collected after pregnancy. The receptors shown here come from a female donor with multiple sclerosis, enrolled in a pregnancy study.

The rearrangement joins TRBV7-2 to TRBJ2-1; 7 positions agree with TRBD2. V dropped 0 bases and J dropped 2; count of bases not matched to a gene: 7. Germline CDR1 and CDR2: SGHTA and FQGNSA. This CDR3 spans 17 amino acids. CDR3 residues: CASSLAGAGRAYNEQFF. CDR3 DNA: TGTGCCAGCAGCTTAGCCGGAGCAGGGAGGGCCTACAATGAGCAGTTCTTC.

The rearrangement uses TRBV23-1 and TRBJ1-2; D possibly corresponds to TRBD1 (6 bases). TRBV23-1 is an open reading frame whose function is uncertain. The CDR3 has 14 amino acids. Trimming stripped 8 bases from V and 3 bases from J, with 16 bases between. CDR3 sequence: CASEIGGGHYGYTF. For the CDR3, the DNA is TGCGCCAGCGAAATAGGGGGGGGCCACTATGGCTACACCTTC.

This chain joins TRBV28 and TRBJ1-1, with unresolved D. CDR1 is MDHEN, CDR2 SYDVKM, per germline. This CDR3 spans 15 amino acids. V was pared by 0 bases and J by 5 bases, with 13 bases between. CDR3 in DNA: TGTGCCAGCAGTTTATGGCGGGCAGGAGGGACTGAAGCTTTCTTT. As protein: CASSLWRAGGTEAFF. Full variable domain (remainder filled in from reference TRBV28 and TRBJ1-1): DVKVTQSSRYLVKRTGEKVFLECVQDMDHENMFWYRQDPGLGLRLIYFSYDVKMKEKGDIPEGYSVSREKKERFSLILESASTNQTSMYLCASSLWRAGGTEAFFGQGTRLTVV.

The chain uses TRBV9 and TRBJ1-5; 8 positions agree with TRBD1. The CDR3 sequence is 14 residues long. V lost 0 bases, J lost 7 bases, and 3 bases stayed unmatched. Germline V CDR1 and CDR2: SGDLS, YYNGEE. The CDR3 DNA is TGTGCCAGCAGCGTAGCAGGGGGCGACCAGCCCCAGCATTTT. Its translation is CASSVAGGDQPQHF.